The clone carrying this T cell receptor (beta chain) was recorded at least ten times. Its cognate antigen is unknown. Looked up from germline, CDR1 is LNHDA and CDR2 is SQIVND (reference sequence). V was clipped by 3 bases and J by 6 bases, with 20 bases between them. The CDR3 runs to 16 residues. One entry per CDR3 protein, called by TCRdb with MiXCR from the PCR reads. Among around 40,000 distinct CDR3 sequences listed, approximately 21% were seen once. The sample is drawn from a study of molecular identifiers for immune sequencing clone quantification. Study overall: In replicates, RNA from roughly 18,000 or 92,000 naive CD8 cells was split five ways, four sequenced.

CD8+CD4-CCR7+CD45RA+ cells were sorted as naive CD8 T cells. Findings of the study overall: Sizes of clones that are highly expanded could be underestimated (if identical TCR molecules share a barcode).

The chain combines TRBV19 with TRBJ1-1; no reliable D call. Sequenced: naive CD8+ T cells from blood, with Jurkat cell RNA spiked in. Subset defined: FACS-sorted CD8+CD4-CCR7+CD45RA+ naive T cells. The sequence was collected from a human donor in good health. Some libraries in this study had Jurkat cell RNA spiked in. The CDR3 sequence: CASSIIGGGKIAEAFF. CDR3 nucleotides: TGTGCCAGTAGTATTATAGGTGGCGGGAAGATCGCTGAAGCTTTCTTT.